This T cell receptor beta chain was recorded in a study of tumor and adjacent non-tumor tissue in lung cancer. The study's findings and limits: Top 100 clones took a larger repertoire share in normal lung. Compared with tumor, normal lung showed significantly lower TCR diversity.

TCRbeta libraries were built with three rounds of nested PCR, modified from ARM-PCR. TCRdb analysed the multiplex PCR reads with MiXCR anew, one entry per CDR3 protein. The sample yields approximately 77,000 distinct CDR3 sequences, approximately 78% seen once. The V gene's germline CDR1 is MNHNS and CDR2 SASEGT. The CDR3 has 14 amino acids. RNA was extracted from bulk tissue without any cell sorting. More than 3 cm separated this lung sample from the edge of the tumor. As to this clonotype: Its target is unknown. A read error may be the cause here, since a much bigger clone is one base away.

The rearrangement joins TRBV6-1 to TRBJ2-5, with no clear D. Input material: distant non-tumor lung tissue. This clonotype was sampled from a man aged 55-75 years with non-small cell lung cancer. The CDR3 reads CASSVASTQETKYF. The CDR3 region has the DNA TGTGCCAGCAGCGTCGCTAGTACCCAAGAGACCAAGTACTTC.